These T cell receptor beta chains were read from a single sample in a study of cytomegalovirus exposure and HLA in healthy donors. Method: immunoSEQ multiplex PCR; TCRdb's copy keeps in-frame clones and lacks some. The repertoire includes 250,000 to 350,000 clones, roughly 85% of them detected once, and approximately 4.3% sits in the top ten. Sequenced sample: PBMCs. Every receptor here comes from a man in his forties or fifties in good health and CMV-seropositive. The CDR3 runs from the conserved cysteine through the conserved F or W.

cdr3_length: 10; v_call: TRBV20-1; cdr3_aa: CSAGTDEQYF
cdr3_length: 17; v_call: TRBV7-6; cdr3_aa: CASSWTSGSMDTGELFF
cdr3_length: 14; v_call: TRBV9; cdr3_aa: CASSAGGGRETQYF
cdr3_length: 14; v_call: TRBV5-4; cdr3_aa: CASSFGTTVYEQYF
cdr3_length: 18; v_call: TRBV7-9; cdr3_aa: CASSWRSGLAGVGETQYF
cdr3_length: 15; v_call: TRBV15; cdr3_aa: CATSRDWRANNEQFF
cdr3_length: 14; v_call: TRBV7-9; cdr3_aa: CATGREVVNTEAFF
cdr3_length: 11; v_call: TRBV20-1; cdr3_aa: CSARTSDGYTF
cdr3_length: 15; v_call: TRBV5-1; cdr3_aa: CASSLEGTGSQPQHF
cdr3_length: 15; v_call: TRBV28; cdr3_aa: CASSQGGTALREQYF
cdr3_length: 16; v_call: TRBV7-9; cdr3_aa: CASSLGQGHRSNEQFF
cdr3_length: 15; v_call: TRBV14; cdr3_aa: CASSQVASSYNEQFF
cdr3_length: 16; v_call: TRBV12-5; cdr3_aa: CASGSQAGKGLHEQFF
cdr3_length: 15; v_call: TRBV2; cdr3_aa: CASSGGAGPYNEQFF
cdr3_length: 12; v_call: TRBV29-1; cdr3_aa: CSVEWGAYEQYF
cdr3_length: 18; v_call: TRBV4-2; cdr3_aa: CASSPWRREGRRADTQYF
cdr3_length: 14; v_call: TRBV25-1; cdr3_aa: CASGPAGGNTEAFF
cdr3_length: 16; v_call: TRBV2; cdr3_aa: CASSEGPWTGSYEQYF
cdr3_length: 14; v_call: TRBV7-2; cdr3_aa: CASSLVGTPESAFF
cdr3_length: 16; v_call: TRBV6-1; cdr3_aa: CASSGVGGGFVNEQFF
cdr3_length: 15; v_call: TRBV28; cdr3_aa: CASSLGGQGPTEAFF
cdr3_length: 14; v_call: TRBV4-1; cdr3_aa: CASNQEGGLREQYF
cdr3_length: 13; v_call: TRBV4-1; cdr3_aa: CASSRSENQPQHF
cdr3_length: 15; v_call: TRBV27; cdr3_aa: CASSLWGLSTGELFF
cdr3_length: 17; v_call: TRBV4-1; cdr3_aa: CASSQGKLLDTGYEAFF
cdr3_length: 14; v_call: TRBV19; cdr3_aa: CASRRDRGGEKLFF
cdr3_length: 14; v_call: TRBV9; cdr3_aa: CASSAFDGGTEAFF
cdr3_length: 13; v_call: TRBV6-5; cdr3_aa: CASNEAGANVLTF
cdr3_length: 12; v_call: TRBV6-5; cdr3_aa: CASSHPTTEAFF
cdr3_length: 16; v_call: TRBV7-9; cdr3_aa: CASSLEQGPSRAEAFF
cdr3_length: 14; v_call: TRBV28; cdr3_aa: CASSLSQGVYEQYF
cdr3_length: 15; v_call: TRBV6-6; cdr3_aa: CASSTSGGSRNEQFF
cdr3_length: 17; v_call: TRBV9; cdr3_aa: CASSVGNSGRLRDTQYF
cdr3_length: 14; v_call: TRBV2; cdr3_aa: CASSEVSSYNEQFF
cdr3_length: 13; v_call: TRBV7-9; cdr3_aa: CASSGQGAYEQYF
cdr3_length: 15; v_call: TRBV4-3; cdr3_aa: CASSQDAGVLYEQYF
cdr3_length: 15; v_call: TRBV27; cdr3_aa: CASSRRLAGDPEQYF
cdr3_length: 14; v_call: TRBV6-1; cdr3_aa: CASSPGRTFYEQYF
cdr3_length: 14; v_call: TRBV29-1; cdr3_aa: CSAQGQGAPGELFF
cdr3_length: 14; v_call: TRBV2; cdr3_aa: CASSETDRGYEQFF
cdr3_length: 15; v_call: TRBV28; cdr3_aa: CASSRTSGRLYEQYF
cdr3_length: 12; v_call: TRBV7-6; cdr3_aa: CASSRSAGELFF
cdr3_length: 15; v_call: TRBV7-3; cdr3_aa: CASSFRGEGTDTQYF
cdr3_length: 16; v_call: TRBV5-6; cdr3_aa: CASSPEGQGAYTEAFF
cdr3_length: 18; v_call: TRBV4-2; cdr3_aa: CASSQGGGNRRTNEKLFF
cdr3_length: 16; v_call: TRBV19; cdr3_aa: CASSPGDTRGGNTIYF
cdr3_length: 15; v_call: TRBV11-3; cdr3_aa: CASSSRTGGPDTQYF
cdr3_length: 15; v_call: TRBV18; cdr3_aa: CASSTLQGDGNTIYF
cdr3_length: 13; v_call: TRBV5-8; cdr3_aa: CASSPGAADTQYF
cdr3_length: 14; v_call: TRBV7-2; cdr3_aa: CASSPGLAYYEQYF
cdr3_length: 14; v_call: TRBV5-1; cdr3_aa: CASSLDGQGYEQYF
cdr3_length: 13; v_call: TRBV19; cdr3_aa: CAVGQGAYDTQYF
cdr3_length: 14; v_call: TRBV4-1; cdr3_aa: CASSQESGMNEQFF
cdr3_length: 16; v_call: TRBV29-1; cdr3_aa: CSVEDETGANTGELFF
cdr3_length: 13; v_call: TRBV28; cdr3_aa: CASSLSGAYEQYF
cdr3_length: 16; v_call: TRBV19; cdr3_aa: CASHSVTSGREDEQFF
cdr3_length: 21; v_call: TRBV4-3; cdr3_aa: CASSQVAPGLAGGPRSYEQYF
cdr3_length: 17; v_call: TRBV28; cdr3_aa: CASSLYSGQKLKETQYF
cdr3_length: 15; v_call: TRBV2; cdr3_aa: CASSEAREIEETQYF